This T cell receptor (beta chain) was obtained from a study of T-cell memory formation after mild COVID-19. Study at large: Across donors, TCR clusters were largely donor specific.

TCRdb used MiXCR to reprocess the 5' RACE reads, holding one entry per CDR3 protein. The sample holds about 560,000 distinct CDR3 sequences, about 22% seen once. Germline CDR1 is SGHAT and CDR2 is FQDESV (reference sequence). V shed 2 bases and J shed 9 bases, with 11 bases lying between them. The CDR3 extends over 13 amino acids. The origin of this receptor is an adult woman who had mild COVID-19 (a few samples of this study predate the infection). Cell type and time point are not known. Sequenced input: PBMCs or a T cell subset sorted from them (not recorded which). The genes are TRBV11-1 and TRBJ2-1; D unresolved. The CDR3 DNA reads TGTGCCAGCAGCTTATGGACCAGCGTTGAGCAGTTCTTC. The encoded protein is CASSLWTSVEQFF.